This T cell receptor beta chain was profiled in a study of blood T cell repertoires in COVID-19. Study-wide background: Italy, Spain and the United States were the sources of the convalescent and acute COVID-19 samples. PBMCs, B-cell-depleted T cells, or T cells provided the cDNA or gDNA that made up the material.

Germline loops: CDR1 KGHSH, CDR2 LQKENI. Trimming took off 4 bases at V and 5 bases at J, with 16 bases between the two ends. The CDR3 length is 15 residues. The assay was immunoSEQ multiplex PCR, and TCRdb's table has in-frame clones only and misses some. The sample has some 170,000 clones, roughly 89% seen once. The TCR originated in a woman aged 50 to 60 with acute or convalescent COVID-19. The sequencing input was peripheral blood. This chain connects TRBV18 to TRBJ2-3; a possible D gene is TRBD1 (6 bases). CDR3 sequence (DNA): TGTGCCAGCTCACTTGGGACAACCCGCCTAGATACGCAGTATTTT. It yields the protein CASSLGTTRLDTQYF.